A selection of T cell receptor beta chains follows, all from one sample in a study of identical twins. MiXCR was run by TCRdb on the 5' RACE reads, yielding one entry per CDR3 protein. The sample consists of about 890,000 distinct CDR3 sequences, 9% to 15% of them appearing once. The sample also formed part of further work on yellow fever vaccine responses in identical twins.

Sample: PBMCs. Source of these receptors: a woman aged 18-30 years in good health. CDR3s include the opening cysteine and the closing phenylalanine or tryptophan.

v_gene	j_gene	CDR3aa
TRBV12-3/TRBV12-4	TRBJ2-2	CASGSRGPTGELFF
TRBV7-9	TRBJ2-3	CASSPTTRGVNTQYF
TRBV6-5	TRBJ2-7	CASSYSIGEPYEQYF
TRBV29-1	TRBJ2-5	CSPVLAGDETQYF
TRBV20-1	TRBJ2-3	CSARKGTSGGTDTQYF
TRBV29-1	TRBJ1-2	CSVEDHAGIYGYTF
TRBV5-1	TRBJ2-3	CASSLAIGTGDLADTQYF
TRBV10-3	TRBJ1-1	CAISEMGQEKAFF
TRBV29-1	TRBJ2-1	CSVPPRGGGGNEQFF
TRBV5-1	TRBJ2-4	CASSLARGRNTPQYF
TRBV2	TRBJ2-1	CASIIPGTSGGQSSYNEQFF
TRBV18	TRBJ2-3	CASSRLELAWQYF
TRBV10-3	TRBJ1-3	CAISERESGSSGNTIYF
TRBV7-9	TRBJ2-5	CASSLLVSVGETQYF
TRBV5-1	TRBJ2-2	CASSLGAQNTGELFF
TRBV14	TRBJ2-5	CASSRREETQYF
TRBV6-2/TRBV6-3	TRBJ2-7	CASSPATSAYEQYF
TRBV20-1	TRBJ2-2	CSARDRQGAYTGELFF
TRBV5-1	TRBJ2-3	CASSRGGPASTDTQYF
TRBV3-1	TRBJ2-5	CASSQGDGGAQYF
TRBV24-1	TRBJ2-2	CAVLAGQENTGELFF
TRBV3-1	TRBJ2-5	CASSPTSGGSGTQYF
TRBV2	TRBJ2-3	CASSEAGPSLGLDTQYF
TRBV5-1	TRBJ2-3	CASSLASFSTDTQYF
TRBV25-1	TRBJ1-5	CASSDRGGGQPQHF